This T cell receptor (beta chain) is from a study of blood T cell repertoires in COVID-19. On the study more broadly: Both acute and convalescent COVID-19 samples were obtained from the United States, Italy and Spain. PBMCs, B-cell-depleted T cells, or T cells provided the cDNA or gDNA that made up the material.

This clone appeared a few times. Repertoires were generated with immunoSEQ multiplex PCR, while TCRdb's copy carries only in-frame clones and drops some. The repertoire holds fewer than 45,000 clones, with approximately 69% as singletons. Germline CDR1 is SEHNR and CDR2 is FQNEAQ (reference sequence). Trimming cost V 4 bases and J 0 bases, with 18 bases left between them. There are 18 residues in the CDR3. The clonotype originates from a man aged 65 to 85 with COVID-19, enrolled during active disease. The chain recombines TRBV7-9 with TRBJ1-4; perhaps TRBD1 as D (5 bases). Sequencing was performed on peripheral blood. CDR3 protein: CASSWDHGAGATNEKLFF. The DNA for the CDR3 is TGTGCCAGCAGCTGGGATCATGGGGCGGGGGCAACTAATGAAAAACTGTTTTTT.